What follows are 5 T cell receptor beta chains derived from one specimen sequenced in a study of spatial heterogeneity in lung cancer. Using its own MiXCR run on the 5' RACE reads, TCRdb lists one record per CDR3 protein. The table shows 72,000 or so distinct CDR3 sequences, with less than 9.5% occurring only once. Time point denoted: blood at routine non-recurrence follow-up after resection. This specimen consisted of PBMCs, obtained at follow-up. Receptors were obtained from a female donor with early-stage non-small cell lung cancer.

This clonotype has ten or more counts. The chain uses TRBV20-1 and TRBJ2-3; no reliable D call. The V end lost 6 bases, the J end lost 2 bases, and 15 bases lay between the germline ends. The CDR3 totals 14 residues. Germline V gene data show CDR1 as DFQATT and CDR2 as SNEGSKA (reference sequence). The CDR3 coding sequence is TGCAGTGCCGTAGAGATTGGCGTCACAGATACGCAGTATTTT. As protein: CSAVEIGVTDTQYF.

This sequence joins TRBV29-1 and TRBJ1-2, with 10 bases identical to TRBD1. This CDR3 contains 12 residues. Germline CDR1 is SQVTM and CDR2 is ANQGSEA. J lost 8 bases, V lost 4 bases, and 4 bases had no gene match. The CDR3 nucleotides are TGCAGCGTTGGACAGGGGGCTTGGGGCTACACCTTC. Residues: CSVGQGAWGYTF.

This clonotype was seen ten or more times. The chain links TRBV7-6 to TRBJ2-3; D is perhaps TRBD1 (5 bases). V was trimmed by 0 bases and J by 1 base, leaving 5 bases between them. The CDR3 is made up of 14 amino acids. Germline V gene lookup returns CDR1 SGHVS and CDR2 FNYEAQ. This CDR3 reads CASSLAGGTDTQYF. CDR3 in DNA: TGTGCCAGCAGCTTAGCAGGGGGCACAGATACGCAGTATTTT.

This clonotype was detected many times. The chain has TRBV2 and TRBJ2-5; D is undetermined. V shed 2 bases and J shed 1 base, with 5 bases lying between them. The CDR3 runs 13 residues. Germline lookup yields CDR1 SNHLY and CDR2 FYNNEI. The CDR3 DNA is TGTGCCAGCAGTGAAATTATCCAAGAGACCCAGTACTTC. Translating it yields CASSEIIQETQYF.

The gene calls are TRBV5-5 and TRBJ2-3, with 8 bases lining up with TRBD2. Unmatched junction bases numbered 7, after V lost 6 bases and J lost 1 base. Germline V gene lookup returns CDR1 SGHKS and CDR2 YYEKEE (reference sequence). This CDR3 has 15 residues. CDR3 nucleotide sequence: TGTGCCAGCACTGCGCGCGGGAGGCGCACAGATACGCAGTATTTT. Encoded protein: CASTARGRRTDTQYF.